This is a list of T cell receptor beta chains from one sample in a study of cytomegalovirus exposure and HLA in healthy donors. Only in-frame clones appear in the TCRdb table, and some are missing; sequencing was by immunoSEQ multiplex PCR. The table lists more than 200,000 clones, around 90% of them singletons. Sequencing used PBMCs. Receptor source: a woman in her twenties or thirties in good health and CMV-seronegative. Each CDR3 is given with its conserved first and last residue. Fields, in order: D gene, V gene, clone size, J gene, CDR3 protein, CDR3 DNA. A D gene is named only where the DNA matches it firmly. Rows give clone size only sometimes, using once, few, many, or a class for an expanded clone.

d_gene: NA
v_gene: TRBV5-1
abundance: NA
j_gene: TRBJ2-3
CDR3aa: CASRSTGTTDFTQYF
CDR3nt: TGCGCCAGCAGGTCGACCGGGACAACAGACTTCACGCAGTATTTT

d_gene: TRBD1
v_gene: TRBV18
abundance: NA
j_gene: TRBJ2-3
CDR3aa: CASSLLKTGGSDTQYF
CDR3nt: TGTGCCAGCTCACTTCTCAAAACAGGGGGCTCAGATACGCAGTATTTT

d_gene: NA
v_gene: TRBV30
abundance: NA
j_gene: TRBJ2-1
CDR3aa: CAWKNRLGEQFF
CDR3nt: TGTGCCTGGAAGAACAGACTAGGTGAGCAGTTCTTC

d_gene: TRBD2
v_gene: TRBV10-3
abundance: once
j_gene: TRBJ2-7
CDR3aa: CAISLAGGSYEQYF
CDR3nt: TGTGCCATCAGCCTAGCGGGAGGTTCCTACGAGCAGTACTTC

d_gene: NA
v_gene: TRBV6-6
abundance: NA
j_gene: TRBJ1-1
CDR3aa: CASTSYWGGRDTEAFF
CDR3nt: TGTGCCAGCACTTCTTACTGGGGAGGGAGGGACACTGAAGCTTTCTTT

d_gene: NA
v_gene: TRBV2
abundance: NA
j_gene: TRBJ1-1
CDR3aa: CASSPLQGNTEAFF
CDR3nt: TGTGCCAGCAGTCCTTTACAGGGGAACACTGAAGCTTTCTTT

d_gene: NA
v_gene: TRBV4-2
abundance: once
j_gene: TRBJ2-7
CDR3aa: CASSPRPNPEQYF
CDR3nt: TGTGCCAGCAGCCCACGACCGAACCCTGAGCAGTACTTC

d_gene: NA
v_gene: TRBV6-1
abundance: NA
j_gene: TRBJ2-7
CDR3aa: CASSSGPLTYEQYF
CDR3nt: TGTGCCAGCAGTAGTGGGCCCTTAACGTACGAGCAGTACTTC

d_gene: NA
v_gene: TRBV11-3
abundance: NA
j_gene: TRBJ2-5
CDR3aa: CASSLDGGGSETQYF
CDR3nt: TGTGCCAGCAGCTTAGATGGAGGGGGCAGCGAGACCCAGTACTTC

d_gene: NA
v_gene: TRBV2
abundance: NA
j_gene: TRBJ2-5
CDR3aa: CASRGGLGRETQYF
CDR3nt: TGTGCCAGCAGGGGAGGATTGGGGCGAGAGACCCAGTACTTC

d_gene: TRBD1
v_gene: TRBV18
abundance: NA
j_gene: TRBJ1-2
CDR3aa: CASSPKGQGGNGYTF
CDR3nt: TGTGCCAGCTCCCCAAAGGGACAGGGAGGAAATGGCTACACCTTC

d_gene: NA
v_gene: TRBV11-3
abundance: NA
j_gene: TRBJ2-7
CDR3aa: CASSWGSSYEQYF
CDR3nt: TGTGCCAGCAGCTGGGGAAGCTCCTACGAGCAGTACTTC

d_gene: TRBD2
v_gene: TRBV9
abundance: NA
j_gene: TRBJ2-1
CDR3aa: CASSASSGRVNEQFF
CDR3nt: TGTGCCAGCAGCGCGAGTAGCGGGAGAGTGAATGAGCAGTTCTTC

d_gene: NA
v_gene: TRBV27
abundance: few
j_gene: TRBJ2-2
CDR3aa: CASSLLADAGELFF
CDR3nt: TGTGCCAGCAGTTTATTGGCAGACGCCGGGGAGCTGTTTTTT

d_gene: TRBD1
v_gene: TRBV7-9
abundance: NA
j_gene: TRBJ2-1
CDR3aa: CASSITGTGLEQFF
CDR3nt: TGTGCCAGCAGCATTACCGGGACAGGGCTTGAGCAGTTCTTC

d_gene: NA
v_gene: TRBV4-3
abundance: NA
j_gene: TRBJ2-1
CDR3aa: CASSPDRSSYNEQFF
CDR3nt: TGCGCCAGCAGCCCCGACAGGAGCTCCTACAATGAGCAGTTCTTC

d_gene: TRBD2
v_gene: TRBV9
abundance: NA
j_gene: TRBJ2-3
CDR3aa: CASSVDAGVRTDTQYF
CDR3nt: TGTGCCAGCAGCGTAGACGCGGGAGTACGCACAGATACGCAGTATTTT

d_gene: NA
v_gene: TRBV7-2
abundance: NA
j_gene: TRBJ2-1
CDR3aa: CASSLALKAGEQFF
CDR3nt: TGTGCCAGCAGCTTAGCGCTTAAGGCGGGTGAGCAGTTCTTC

d_gene: TRBD2
v_gene: TRBV6-6
abundance: NA
j_gene: TRBJ2-5
CDR3aa: CASSYSLAGAIETQYF
CDR3nt: TGTGCCAGCAGTTACTCGCTAGCGGGAGCGATAGAGACCCAGTACTTC

d_gene: NA
v_gene: TRBV7-9
abundance: NA
j_gene: TRBJ2-7
CDR3aa: CASSATLYEQYF
CDR3nt: TGTGCCAGCAGCGCGACCCTATACGAGCAGTACTTC

d_gene: TRBD1
v_gene: TRBV7-9
abundance: once
j_gene: TRBJ1-4
CDR3aa: CASRYDRGNGDEKLFF
CDR3nt: TGTGCCAGCAGATACGACAGGGGGAACGGGGATGAAAAACTGTTTTTT

d_gene: NA
v_gene: TRBV19
abundance: NA
j_gene: TRBJ1-2
CDR3aa: CASSIGASAGGGYGYTF
CDR3nt: TGTGCCAGTAGTATCGGAGCCTCTGCCGGGGGCGGATATGGCTACACCTTC

d_gene: NA
v_gene: TRBV15
abundance: NA
j_gene: TRBJ2-1
CDR3aa: CATSREGWSNEQFF
CDR3nt: TGTGCCACCAGCAGAGAAGGGTGGTCCAATGAGCAGTTCTTC

d_gene: TRBD2
v_gene: TRBV27
abundance: NA
j_gene: TRBJ2-5
CDR3aa: CASRIAGGGEETQYF
CDR3nt: TGTGCCAGCAGAATAGCGGGAGGCGGTGAAGAGACCCAGTACTTC

d_gene: NA
v_gene: TRBV5-1
abundance: once
j_gene: TRBJ2-2
CDR3aa: CASSLGTANTGELFF
CDR3nt: TGCGCCAGCAGCTTGGGGACAGCGAACACCGGGGAGCTGTTTTTT

d_gene: TRBD2
v_gene: TRBV18
abundance: once
j_gene: TRBJ2-7
CDR3aa: CASSPRAGVLTYEQYF
CDR3nt: TGTGCCAGCTCACCACGGGCGGGAGTCCTTACCTACGAGCAGTACTTC

d_gene: TRBD1
v_gene: TRBV5-1
abundance: NA
j_gene: TRBJ1-5
CDR3aa: CASSPGQGGRNQPQHF
CDR3nt: TGCGCCAGCAGCCCTGGACAGGGCGGGCGCAATCAGCCCCAGCATTTT

d_gene: TRBD1
v_gene: TRBV5-1
abundance: NA
j_gene: TRBJ1-1
CDR3aa: CASSLGQGAGDTEAFF
CDR3nt: TGCGCCAGCAGCTTGGGGCAGGGGGCCGGGGACACTGAAGCTTTCTTT

d_gene: NA
v_gene: TRBV6-5
abundance: NA
j_gene: TRBJ1-2
CDR3aa: CASRKDSINYGYTF
CDR3nt: TGTGCCAGCAGGAAGGACAGTATTAACTATGGCTACACCTTC

d_gene: TRBD2
v_gene: TRBV11-2
abundance: NA
j_gene: TRBJ2-7
CDR3aa: CASSFFGGTRAYEQYF
CDR3nt: TGTGCCAGCAGCTTTTTTGGGGGGACTAGAGCTTACGAGCAGTACTTC

d_gene: NA
v_gene: TRBV7-2
abundance: NA
j_gene: TRBJ1-2
CDR3aa: CASSLDSLYGYTF
CDR3nt: TGTGCCAGCAGCTTAGACAGTCTCTATGGCTACACCTTC

d_gene: TRBD1
v_gene: TRBV19
abundance: NA
j_gene: TRBJ1-2
CDR3aa: CASSIPGGAIYGYTF
CDR3nt: TGTGCCAGTAGTATCCCAGGGGGAGCAATCTATGGCTACACCTTC

d_gene: TRBD2
v_gene: TRBV19
abundance: few
j_gene: TRBJ2-1
CDR3aa: CASSGLAGGEQFF
CDR3nt: TGTGCCAGTAGTGGACTAGCGGGAGGTGAGCAGTTCTTC

d_gene: NA
v_gene: TRBV6-5
abundance: NA
j_gene: TRBJ2-3
CDR3aa: CASSYRGRSDTQYF
CDR3nt: TGTGCCAGCAGTTACCGAGGGAGATCAGATACGCAGTATTTT

d_gene: NA
v_gene: TRBV9
abundance: NA
j_gene: TRBJ2-1
CDR3aa: CASSGTGGKSSYNEQFF
CDR3nt: TGTGCCAGCAGCGGTACCGGCGGGAAGAGCTCCTACAATGAGCAGTTCTTC

d_gene: NA
v_gene: TRBV5-1
abundance: few
j_gene: TRBJ2-7
CDR3aa: CASSLTAGGTYEQYF
CDR3nt: TGCGCCAGCAGCTTGACAGCGGGCGGAACATACGAGCAGTACTTC

d_gene: NA
v_gene: TRBV6-5
abundance: NA
j_gene: TRBJ1-4
CDR3aa: CASSDTGVEKLFF
CDR3nt: TGTGCCAGCAGTGACACGGGGGTCGAAAAACTGTTTTTT

d_gene: NA
v_gene: TRBV7-2
abundance: NA
j_gene: TRBJ2-1
CDR3aa: CASSRGTPEQFF
CDR3nt: TGTGCCAGCAGCCGAGGGACTCCTGAGCAGTTCTTC

d_gene: NA
v_gene: TRBV5-1
abundance: NA
j_gene: TRBJ1-1
CDR3aa: CASSLEGVMTEAFF
CDR3nt: TGCGCCAGCAGCTTGGAGGGGGTGATGACTGAAGCTTTCTTT

d_gene: NA
v_gene: TRBV14
abundance: once
j_gene: TRBJ2-7
CDR3aa: CASSLRTSYEQYF
CDR3nt: TGTGCCAGCAGCCTAAGGACTTCCTACGAGCAGTACTTC

d_gene: TRBD1
v_gene: TRBV30
abundance: NA
j_gene: TRBJ2-1
CDR3aa: CAWSPGQTYNEQFF
CDR3nt: TGTGCCTGGAGCCCGGGACAGACCTACAATGAGCAGTTCTTC

d_gene: NA
v_gene: TRBV29-1
abundance: NA
j_gene: TRBJ2-1
CDR3aa: CSVGPQYNEQFF
CDR3nt: TGCAGCGTTGGTCCCCAATACAATGAGCAGTTCTTC

d_gene: TRBD1
v_gene: TRBV6-6
abundance: NA
j_gene: TRBJ1-2
CDR3aa: CASSPDRDYGYTF
CDR3nt: TGTGCCAGCAGCCCTGACAGGGACTATGGCTACACCTTC

d_gene: TRBD2
v_gene: TRBV6-4
abundance: few
j_gene: TRBJ2-2
CDR3aa: CASSSSGETGELFF
CDR3nt: TGTGCCAGCAGTTCTAGCGGGGAAACCGGGGAGCTGTTTTTT

d_gene: TRBD2
v_gene: TRBV11-2
abundance: NA
j_gene: TRBJ2-3
CDR3aa: CASSSGLAGSRDTQYF
CDR3nt: TGTGCCAGCAGCTCGGGACTAGCGGGATCAAGAGATACGCAGTATTTT

d_gene: NA
v_gene: TRBV7-2
abundance: few
j_gene: TRBJ1-2
CDR3aa: CASSPQDYRDLYGYTF
CDR3nt: TGTGCCAGCAGCCCTCAAGACTACAGAGATCTGTATGGCTACACCTTC

d_gene: TRBD1
v_gene: TRBV30
abundance: NA
j_gene: TRBJ1-4
CDR3aa: CAWRGDSGGEKLFF
CDR3nt: TGTGCCTGGAGAGGGGACAGCGGGGGAGAAAAACTGTTTTTT

d_gene: NA
v_gene: TRBV6-4
abundance: few
j_gene: TRBJ2-6
CDR3aa: CASRPSHNVLTF
CDR3nt: TGTGCCAGCAGACCGTCCCACAACGTCCTGACTTTC

d_gene: NA
v_gene: TRBV11-3
abundance: NA
j_gene: TRBJ2-7
CDR3aa: CASSFRSREQYF
CDR3nt: TGTGCCAGCAGCTTTCGGTCTCGCGAGCAGTACTTC

d_gene: NA
v_gene: TRBV28
abundance: NA
j_gene: TRBJ2-3
CDR3aa: CASSLKDYTDTQYF
CDR3nt: TGTGCCAGCAGTTTAAAGGACTACACAGATACGCAGTATTTT

d_gene: TRBD1
v_gene: TRBV12-5
abundance: NA
j_gene: TRBJ2-7
CDR3aa: CASALNWDRGREQYF
CDR3nt: TGTGCTAGTGCTCTCAACTGGGACAGGGGACGCGAGCAGTACTTC

d_gene: NA
v_gene: TRBV15
abundance: NA
j_gene: TRBJ2-5
CDR3aa: CATSSTLDVQETQYF
CDR3nt: TGTGCCACCAGCAGCACCCTAGATGTCCAAGAGACCCAGTACTTC

d_gene: NA
v_gene: TRBV27
abundance: NA
j_gene: TRBJ2-7
CDR3aa: CASSTRTGTSSYEQYF
CDR3nt: TGTGCCAGCAGTACGCGGACAGGGACTAGCTCCTACGAGCAGTACTTC

d_gene: TRBD2
v_gene: TRBV5-4
abundance: NA
j_gene: TRBJ2-1
CDR3aa: CASSLVLAGGLEQFF
CDR3nt: TGTGCCAGCAGCTTGGTATTAGCGGGCGGGCTAGAGCAGTTCTTC

d_gene: TRBD1
v_gene: TRBV29-1
abundance: NA
j_gene: TRBJ1-2
CDR3aa: CSVEGQGAGGYGYTF
CDR3nt: TGCAGCGTTGAAGGACAGGGGGCGGGAGGCTATGGCTACACCTTC

d_gene: NA
v_gene: TRBV2
abundance: few
j_gene: TRBJ2-7
CDR3aa: CASRPWSSYEQYF
CDR3nt: TGTGCCAGCAGACCTTGGAGCTCCTACGAGCAGTACTTC

d_gene: NA
v_gene: TRBV25-1
abundance: NA
j_gene: TRBJ2-4
CDR3aa: CASSPAKNIQYF
CDR3nt: TGTGCCAGCTCTCCAGCCAAAAACATTCAGTACTTC